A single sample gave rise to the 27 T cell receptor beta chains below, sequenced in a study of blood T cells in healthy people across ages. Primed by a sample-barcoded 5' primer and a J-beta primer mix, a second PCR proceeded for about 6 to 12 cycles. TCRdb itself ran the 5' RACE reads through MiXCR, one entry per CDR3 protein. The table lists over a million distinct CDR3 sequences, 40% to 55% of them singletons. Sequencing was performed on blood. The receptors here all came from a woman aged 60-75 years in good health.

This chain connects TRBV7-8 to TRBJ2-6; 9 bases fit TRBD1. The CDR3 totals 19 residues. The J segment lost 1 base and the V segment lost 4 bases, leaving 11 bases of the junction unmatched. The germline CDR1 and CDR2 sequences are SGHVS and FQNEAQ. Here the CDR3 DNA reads TGTGCCAGCAGCTCACCGGGACAGGGCTCGAGGTCTGGGGCCAACGTCCTGACTTTC. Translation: CASSSPGQGSRSGANVLTF.

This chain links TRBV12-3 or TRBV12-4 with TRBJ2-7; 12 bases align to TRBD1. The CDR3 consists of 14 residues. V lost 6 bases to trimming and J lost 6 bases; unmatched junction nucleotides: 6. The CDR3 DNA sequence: TGTGCCAGCAGACTACCGGGACAGGGGGCCGAGCAGTACTTC. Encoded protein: CASRLPGQGAEQYF.

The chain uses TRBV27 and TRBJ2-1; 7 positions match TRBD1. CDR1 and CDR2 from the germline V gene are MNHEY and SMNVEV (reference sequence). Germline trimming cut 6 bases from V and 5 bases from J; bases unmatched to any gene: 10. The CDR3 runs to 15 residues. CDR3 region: CASSTNRGKNNEQFF. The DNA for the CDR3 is TGTGCCAGCAGCACCAACAGGGGAAAGAACAATGAGCAGTTCTTC.

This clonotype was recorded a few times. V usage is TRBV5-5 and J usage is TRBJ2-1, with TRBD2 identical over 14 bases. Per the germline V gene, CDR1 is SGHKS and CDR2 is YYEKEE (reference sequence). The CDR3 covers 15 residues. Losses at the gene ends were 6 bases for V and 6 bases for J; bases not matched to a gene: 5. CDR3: CASKGLAGVRNEQFF. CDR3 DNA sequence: TGTGCCAGCAAGGGACTAGCGGGAGTTCGCAATGAGCAGTTCTTC.

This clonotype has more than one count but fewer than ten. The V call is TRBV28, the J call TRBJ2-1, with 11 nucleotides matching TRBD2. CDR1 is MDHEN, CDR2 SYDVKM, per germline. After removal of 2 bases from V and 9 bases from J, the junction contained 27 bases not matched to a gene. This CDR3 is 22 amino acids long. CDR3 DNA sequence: TGTGCCAGCAGTTTACGATTCGAGATGTGGCTAGCGGGGGGCGCCCAAATGGGTGAGCAGTTCTTC. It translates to CASSLRFEMWLAGGAQMGEQFF.

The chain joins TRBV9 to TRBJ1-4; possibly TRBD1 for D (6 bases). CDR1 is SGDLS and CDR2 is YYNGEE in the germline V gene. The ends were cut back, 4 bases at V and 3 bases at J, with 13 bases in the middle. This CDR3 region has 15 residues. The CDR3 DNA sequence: TGTGCCAGCAGCTTGAGAGGGGGGCCTAATGAAAAACTGTTTTTT. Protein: CASSLRGGPNEKLFF.

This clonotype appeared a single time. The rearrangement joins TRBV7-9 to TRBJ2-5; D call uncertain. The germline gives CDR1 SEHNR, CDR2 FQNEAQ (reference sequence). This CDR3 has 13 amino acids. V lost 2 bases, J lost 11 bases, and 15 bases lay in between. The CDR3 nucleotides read TGTGCCAGCAGCTTACTTAGCTCCAAGGGACAGTACTTC. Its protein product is CASSLLSSKGQYF.

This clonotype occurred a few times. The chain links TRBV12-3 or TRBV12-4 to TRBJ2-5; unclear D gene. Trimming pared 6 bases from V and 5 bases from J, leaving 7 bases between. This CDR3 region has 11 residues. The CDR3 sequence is CASREAETQYF. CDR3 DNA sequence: TGTGCCAGCAGGGAAGCGGAGACCCAGTACTTC.

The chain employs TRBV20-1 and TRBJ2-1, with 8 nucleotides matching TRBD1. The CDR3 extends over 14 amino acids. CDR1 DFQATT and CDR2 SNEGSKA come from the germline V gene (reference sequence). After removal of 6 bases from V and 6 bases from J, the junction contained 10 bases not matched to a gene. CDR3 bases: TGCAGTGCCACGACAGGGGTATTCGGCAATGAGCAGTTCTTC. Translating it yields CSATTGVFGNEQFF.

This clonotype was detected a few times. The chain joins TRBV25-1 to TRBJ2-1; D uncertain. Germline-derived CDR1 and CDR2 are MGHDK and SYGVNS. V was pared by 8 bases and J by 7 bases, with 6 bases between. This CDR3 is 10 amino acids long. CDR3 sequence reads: CASGWNEQFF. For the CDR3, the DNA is TGTGCCAGCGGTTGGAATGAGCAGTTCTTC.

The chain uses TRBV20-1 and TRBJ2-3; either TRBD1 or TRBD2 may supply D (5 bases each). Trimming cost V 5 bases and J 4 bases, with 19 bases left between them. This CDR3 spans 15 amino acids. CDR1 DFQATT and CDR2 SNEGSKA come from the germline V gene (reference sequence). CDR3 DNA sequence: TGCAGTGCTCTCCGCCGGGACCGAATGCCAGATACGCAGTATTTT. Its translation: CSALRRDRMPDTQYF.

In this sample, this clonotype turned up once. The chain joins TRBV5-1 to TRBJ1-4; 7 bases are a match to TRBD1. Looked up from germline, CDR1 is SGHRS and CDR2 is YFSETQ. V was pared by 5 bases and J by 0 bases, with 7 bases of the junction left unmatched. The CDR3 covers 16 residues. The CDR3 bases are TGCGCCAGCAGACCGGGACAGAAGACAACTAATGAAAAACTGTTTTTT. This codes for CASRPGQKTTNEKLFF.

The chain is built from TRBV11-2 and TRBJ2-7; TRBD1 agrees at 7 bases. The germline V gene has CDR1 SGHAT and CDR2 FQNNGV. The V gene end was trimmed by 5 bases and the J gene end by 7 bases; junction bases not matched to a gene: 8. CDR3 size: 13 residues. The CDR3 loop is CASSLGTDREQYF. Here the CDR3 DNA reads TGTGCCAGCAGCCTTGGGACAGACAGGGAGCAGTACTTC.

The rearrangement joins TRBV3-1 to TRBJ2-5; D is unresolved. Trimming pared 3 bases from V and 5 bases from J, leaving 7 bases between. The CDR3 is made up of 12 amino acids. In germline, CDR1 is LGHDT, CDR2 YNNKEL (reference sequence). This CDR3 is CASSHMGETQYF. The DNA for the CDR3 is TGTGCCAGCAGCCATATGGGGGAGACCCAGTACTTC.

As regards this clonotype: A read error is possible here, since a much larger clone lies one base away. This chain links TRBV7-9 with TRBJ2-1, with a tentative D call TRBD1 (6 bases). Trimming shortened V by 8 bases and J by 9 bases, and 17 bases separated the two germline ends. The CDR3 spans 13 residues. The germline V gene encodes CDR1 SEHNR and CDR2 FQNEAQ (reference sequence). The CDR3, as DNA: TGTGCCAGCGGCCCGGACAGAATGGGTGAGCAGTTCTTC. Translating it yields CASGPDRMGEQFF.

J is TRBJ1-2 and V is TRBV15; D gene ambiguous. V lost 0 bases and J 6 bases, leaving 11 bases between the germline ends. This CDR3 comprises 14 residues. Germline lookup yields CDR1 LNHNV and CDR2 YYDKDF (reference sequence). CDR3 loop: CATSRDYTVNGYTF. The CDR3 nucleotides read TGTGCCACCAGCAGAGATTATACAGTGAATGGCTACACCTTC.

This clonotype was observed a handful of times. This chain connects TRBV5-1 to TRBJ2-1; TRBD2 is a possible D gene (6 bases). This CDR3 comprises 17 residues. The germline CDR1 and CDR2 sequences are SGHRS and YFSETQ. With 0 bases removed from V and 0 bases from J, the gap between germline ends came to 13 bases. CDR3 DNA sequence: TGCGCCAGCAGCTTGGCCATCGGGGGACTCTCCTACAATGAGCAGTTCTTC. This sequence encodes CASSLAIGGLSYNEQFF.

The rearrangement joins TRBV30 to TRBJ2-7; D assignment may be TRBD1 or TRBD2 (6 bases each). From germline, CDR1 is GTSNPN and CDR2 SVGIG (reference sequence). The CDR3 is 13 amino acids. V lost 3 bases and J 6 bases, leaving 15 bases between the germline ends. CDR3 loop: CAWRGGGRREQYF. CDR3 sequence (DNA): TGTGCCTGGAGGGGGGGCGGCCGCCGCGAGCAGTACTTC.

The CDR3 coding sequence is TGTGCCAGCAGCTCCCCACGGGGACGTCTGCTTCGGAATGAGCAGTTCTTC. This sequence encodes CASSSPRGRLLRNEQFF. The chain joins TRBV7-2 to TRBJ2-1; possibly TRBD1 or TRBD2 for D (5 bases each). The CDR3 totals 17 residues. Germline CDR1 and CDR2: SGHTA and FQGNSA. Trimming removed 4 bases at V and 7 bases at J, with 23 bases between.

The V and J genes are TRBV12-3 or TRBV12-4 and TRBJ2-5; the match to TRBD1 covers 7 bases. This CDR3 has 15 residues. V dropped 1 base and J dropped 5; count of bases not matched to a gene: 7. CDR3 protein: CASSLGQGVWETQYF. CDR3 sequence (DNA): TGTGCCAGCAGTTTAGGTCAGGGGGTCTGGGAGACCCAGTACTTC.

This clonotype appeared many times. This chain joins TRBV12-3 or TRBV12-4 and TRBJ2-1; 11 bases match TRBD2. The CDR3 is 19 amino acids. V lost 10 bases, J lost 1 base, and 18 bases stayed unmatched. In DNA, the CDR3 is TGTGCCACCCTGGGGGGGTCGGGACTAGCGGATCCGTCCTACAATGAGCAGTTCTTC. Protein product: CATLGGSGLADPSYNEQFF.

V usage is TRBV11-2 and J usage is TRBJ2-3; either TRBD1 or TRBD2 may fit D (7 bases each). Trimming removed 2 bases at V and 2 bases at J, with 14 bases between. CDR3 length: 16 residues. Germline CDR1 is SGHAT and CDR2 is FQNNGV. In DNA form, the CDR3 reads TGTGCCAGCAGCTTACAGGGGGGGCAGCTCACAGATACGCAGTATTTT. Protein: CASSLQGGQLTDTQYF.

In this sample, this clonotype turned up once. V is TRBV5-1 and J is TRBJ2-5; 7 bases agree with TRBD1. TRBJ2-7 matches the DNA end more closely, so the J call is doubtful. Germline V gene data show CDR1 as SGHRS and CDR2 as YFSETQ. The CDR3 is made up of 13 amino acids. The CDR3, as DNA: TGCGCCAGCAGCGCCTCGGACAGGACCGAGCAGTACTTC. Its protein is CASSASDRTEQYF.

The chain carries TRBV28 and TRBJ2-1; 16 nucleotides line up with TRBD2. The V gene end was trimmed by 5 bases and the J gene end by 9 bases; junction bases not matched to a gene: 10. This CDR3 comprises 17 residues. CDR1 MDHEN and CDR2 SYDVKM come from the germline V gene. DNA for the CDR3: TGTGCCAGCAGTCCGCAGGGACTAGCGGGAGGGCCCATTGAGCAGTTCTTC. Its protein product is CASSPQGLAGGPIEQFF.

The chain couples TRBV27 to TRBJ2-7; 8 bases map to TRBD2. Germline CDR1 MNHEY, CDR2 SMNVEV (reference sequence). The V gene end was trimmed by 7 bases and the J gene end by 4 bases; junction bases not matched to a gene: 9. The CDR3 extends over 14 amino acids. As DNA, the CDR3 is TGTGCCAGCACCCATAGCGGGAACTATTACGAGCAGTACTTC. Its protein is CASTHSGNYYEQYF.

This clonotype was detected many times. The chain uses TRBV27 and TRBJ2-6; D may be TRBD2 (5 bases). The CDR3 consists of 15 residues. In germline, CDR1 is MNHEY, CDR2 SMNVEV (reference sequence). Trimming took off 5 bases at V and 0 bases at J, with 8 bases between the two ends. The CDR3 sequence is CASSPGNSGANVLTF. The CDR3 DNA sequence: TGTGCCAGCAGTCCGGGAAACTCTGGGGCCAACGTCCTGACTTTC. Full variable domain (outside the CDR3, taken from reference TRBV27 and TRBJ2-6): EAQVTQNPRYLITVTGKKLTVTCSQNMNHEYMSWYRQDPGLGLRQIYYSMNVEVTDKGDVPEGYKVSRKEKRNFPLILESPSPNQTSLYFCASSPGNSGANVLTFGAGSRLTVL.

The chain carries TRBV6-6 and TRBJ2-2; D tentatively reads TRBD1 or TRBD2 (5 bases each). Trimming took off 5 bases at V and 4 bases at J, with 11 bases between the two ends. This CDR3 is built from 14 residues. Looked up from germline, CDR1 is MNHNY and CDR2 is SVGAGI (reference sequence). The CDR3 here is CASSGGSSTGELFF. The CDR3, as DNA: TGTGCCAGCAGTGGGGGATCTTCCACCGGGGAGCTGTTTTTT.